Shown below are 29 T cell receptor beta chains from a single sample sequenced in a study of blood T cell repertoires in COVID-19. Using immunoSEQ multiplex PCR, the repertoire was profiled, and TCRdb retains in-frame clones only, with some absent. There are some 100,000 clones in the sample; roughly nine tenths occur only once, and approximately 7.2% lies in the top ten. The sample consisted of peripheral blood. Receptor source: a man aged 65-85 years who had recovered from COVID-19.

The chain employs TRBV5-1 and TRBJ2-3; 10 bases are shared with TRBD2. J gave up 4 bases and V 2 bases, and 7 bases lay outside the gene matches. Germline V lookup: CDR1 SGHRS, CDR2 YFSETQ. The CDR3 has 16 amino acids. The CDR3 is CASSFSGGAGADTQYF. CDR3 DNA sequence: TGCGCCAGCAGCTTCAGCGGGGGGGCCGGGGCAGATACGCAGTATTTT.

The CDR3 spells CASYGLGPFNYGYTF. The CDR3, as DNA: TGTGCCAGCTACGGACTAGGACCGTTTAACTATGGCTACACCTTC. The gene calls are TRBV28 and TRBJ1-2, with D unclear. The CDR3 totals 15 residues. Germline lookup yields CDR1 MDHEN and CDR2 SYDVKM. Deletions cut 8 bases from V and 1 base from J, with 17 bases between.

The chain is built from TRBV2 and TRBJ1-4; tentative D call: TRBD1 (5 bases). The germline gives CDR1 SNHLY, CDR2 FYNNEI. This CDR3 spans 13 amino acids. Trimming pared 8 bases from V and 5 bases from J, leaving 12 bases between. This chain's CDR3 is CASEQEYNEKLFF. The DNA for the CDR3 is TGTGCCAGCGAACAGGAATACAATGAAAAACTGTTTTTT.

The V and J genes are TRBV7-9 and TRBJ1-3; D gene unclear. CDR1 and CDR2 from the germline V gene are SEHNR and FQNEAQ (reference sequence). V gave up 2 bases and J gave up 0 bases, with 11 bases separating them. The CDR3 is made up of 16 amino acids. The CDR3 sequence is CASSLLGQASGNTIYF. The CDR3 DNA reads TGTGCCAGCAGCTTACTTGGGCAAGCCTCTGGAAACACCATATATTTT.

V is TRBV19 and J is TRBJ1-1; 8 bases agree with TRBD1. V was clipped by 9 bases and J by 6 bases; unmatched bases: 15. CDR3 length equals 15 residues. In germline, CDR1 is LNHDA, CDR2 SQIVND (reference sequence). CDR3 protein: CASTAPRDRMAEAFF. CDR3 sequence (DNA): TGTGCCAGCACTGCCCCGAGGGACAGGATGGCTGAAGCTTTCTTT. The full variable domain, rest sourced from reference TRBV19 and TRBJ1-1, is DGGITQSPKYLFRKEGQNVTLSCEQNLNHDAMYWYRQDPGQGLRLIYYSQIVNDFQKGDIAEGYSVSREKKESFPLTVTSAQKNPTAFYLCASTAPRDRMAEAFFGQGTRLTVV.

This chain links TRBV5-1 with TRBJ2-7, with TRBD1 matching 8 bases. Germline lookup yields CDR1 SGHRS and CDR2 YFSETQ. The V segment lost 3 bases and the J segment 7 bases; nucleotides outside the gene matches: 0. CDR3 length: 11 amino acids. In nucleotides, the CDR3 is TGCGCCAGCAGCTGGGACAGGGAGCAGTACTTC. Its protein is CASSWDREQYF.

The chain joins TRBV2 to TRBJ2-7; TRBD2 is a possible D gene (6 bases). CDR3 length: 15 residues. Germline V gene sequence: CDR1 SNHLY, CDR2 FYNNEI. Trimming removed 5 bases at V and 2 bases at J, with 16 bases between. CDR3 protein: CASSKGGGDAYEQYF. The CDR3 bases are TGTGCCAGCAGTAAGGGCGGCGGGGACGCCTACGAGCAGTACTTC.

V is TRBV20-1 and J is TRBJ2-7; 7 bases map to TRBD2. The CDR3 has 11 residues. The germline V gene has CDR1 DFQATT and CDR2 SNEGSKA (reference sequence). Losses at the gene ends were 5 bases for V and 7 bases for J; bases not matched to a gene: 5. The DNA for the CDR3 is TGCAGTGCTCTGACTAGCTGGGAGCAGTACTTC. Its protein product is CSALTSWEQYF.

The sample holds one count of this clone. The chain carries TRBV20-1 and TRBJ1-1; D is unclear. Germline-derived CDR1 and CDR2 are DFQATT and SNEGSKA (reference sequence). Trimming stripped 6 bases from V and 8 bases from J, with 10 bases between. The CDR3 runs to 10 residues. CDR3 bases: TGCAGTGCGCGCCCTTGGGAAGCTTTCTTT. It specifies CSARPWEAFF.

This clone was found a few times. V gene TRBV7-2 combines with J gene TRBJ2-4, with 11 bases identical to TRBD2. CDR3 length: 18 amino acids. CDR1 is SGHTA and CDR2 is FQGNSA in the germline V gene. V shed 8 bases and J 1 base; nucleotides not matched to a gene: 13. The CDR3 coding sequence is TGTGCCAGCCGTTTAGCGGGAGGGCCCTCTCGGGCCAAAAACATTCAGTACTTC. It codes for CASRLAGGPSRAKNIQYF.

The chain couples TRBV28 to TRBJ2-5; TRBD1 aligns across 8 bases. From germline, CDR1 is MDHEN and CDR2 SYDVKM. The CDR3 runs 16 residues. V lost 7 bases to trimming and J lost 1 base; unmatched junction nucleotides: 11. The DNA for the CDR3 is TGTGCCAGCACCCCGGCAGGGGGCGCAATCCAAGAGACCCAGTACTTC. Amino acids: CASTPAGGAIQETQYF.

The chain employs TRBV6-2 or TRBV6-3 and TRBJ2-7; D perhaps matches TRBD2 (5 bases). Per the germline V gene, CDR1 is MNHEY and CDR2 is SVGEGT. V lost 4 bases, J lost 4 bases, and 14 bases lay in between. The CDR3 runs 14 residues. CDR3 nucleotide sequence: TGTGCCAGCAGTTCCCCACTAGTCCGGTACGAGCAGTACTTC. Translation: CASSSPLVRYEQYF.

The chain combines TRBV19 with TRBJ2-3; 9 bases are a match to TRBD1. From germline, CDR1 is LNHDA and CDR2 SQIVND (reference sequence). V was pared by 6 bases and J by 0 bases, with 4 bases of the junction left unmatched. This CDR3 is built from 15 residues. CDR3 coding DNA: TGTGCCAGTAGCGGACAGGGGACTAGCACAGATACGCAGTATTTT. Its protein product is CASSGQGTSTDTQYF.

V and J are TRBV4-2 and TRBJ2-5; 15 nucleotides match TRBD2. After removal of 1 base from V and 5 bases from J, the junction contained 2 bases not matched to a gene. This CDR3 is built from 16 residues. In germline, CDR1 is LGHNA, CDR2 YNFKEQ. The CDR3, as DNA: TGTGCCAGCAGCCAAGCCGGGACTAGCGGGAGGGAGACCCAGTACTTC. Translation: CASSQAGTSGRETQYF.

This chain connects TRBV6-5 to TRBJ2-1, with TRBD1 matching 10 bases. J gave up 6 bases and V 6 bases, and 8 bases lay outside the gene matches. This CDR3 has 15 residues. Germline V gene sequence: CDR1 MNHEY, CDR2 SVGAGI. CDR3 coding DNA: TGTGCCAGCAGGCTTGGGACAGGGGCTGGCAATGAGCAGTTCTTC. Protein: CASRLGTGAGNEQFF.

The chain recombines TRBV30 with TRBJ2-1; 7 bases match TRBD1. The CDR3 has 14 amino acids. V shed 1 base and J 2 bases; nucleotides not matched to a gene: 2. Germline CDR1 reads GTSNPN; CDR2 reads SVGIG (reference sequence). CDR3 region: CAWSGGQPYNEQFF. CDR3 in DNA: TGTGCCTGGAGTGGGGGACAGCCCTACAATGAGCAGTTCTTC.

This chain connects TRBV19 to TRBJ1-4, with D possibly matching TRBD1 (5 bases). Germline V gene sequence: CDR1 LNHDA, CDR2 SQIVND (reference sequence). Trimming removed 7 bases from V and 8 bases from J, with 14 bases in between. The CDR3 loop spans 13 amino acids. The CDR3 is CASTGRVGEKLFF. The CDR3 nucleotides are TGTGCCAGTACGGGCAGGGTTGGCGAAAAACTGTTTTTT.

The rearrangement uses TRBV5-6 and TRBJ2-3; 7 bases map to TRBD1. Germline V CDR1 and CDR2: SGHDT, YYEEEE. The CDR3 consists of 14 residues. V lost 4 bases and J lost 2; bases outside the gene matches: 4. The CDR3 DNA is TGTGCCAGCAGCAGGGGACAGAACACAGATACGCAGTATTTT. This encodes CASSRGQNTDTQYF.

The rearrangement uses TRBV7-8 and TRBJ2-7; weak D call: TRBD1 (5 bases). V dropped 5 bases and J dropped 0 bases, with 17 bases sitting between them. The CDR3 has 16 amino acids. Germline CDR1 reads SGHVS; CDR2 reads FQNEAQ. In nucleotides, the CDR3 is TGTGCCAGCAGCCCACAGACAGTACTAAGCTCCTACGAGCAGTACTTC. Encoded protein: CASSPQTVLSSYEQYF.

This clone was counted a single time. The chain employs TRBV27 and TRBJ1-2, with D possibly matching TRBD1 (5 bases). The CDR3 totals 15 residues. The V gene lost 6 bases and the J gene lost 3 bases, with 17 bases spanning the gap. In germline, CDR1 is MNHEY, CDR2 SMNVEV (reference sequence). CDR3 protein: CASRWPGSGYYGYTF. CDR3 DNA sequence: TGTGCCAGCAGATGGCCAGGGTCAGGATACTATGGCTACACCTTC.

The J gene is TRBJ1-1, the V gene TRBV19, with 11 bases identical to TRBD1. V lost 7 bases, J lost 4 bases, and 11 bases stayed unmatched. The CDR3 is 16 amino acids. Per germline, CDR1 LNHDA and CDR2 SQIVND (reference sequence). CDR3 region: CASTPYLGTGGTEAFF. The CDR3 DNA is TGTGCCAGTACTCCCTACTTGGGGACAGGGGGCACTGAAGCTTTCTTT.

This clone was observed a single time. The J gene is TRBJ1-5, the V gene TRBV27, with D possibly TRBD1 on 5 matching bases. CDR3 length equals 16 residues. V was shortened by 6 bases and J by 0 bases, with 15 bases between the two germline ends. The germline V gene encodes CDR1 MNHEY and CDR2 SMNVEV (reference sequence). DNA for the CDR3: TGTGCCAGCAGACCCCTCTATAGGGGTAGCAATCAGCCCCAGCATTTT. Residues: CASRPLYRGSNQPQHF.

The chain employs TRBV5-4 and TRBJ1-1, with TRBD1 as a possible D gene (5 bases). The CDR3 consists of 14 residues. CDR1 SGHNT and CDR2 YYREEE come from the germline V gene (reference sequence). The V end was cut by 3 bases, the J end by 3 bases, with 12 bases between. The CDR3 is CASSSTGPHTEAFF. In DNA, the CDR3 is TGTGCCAGCAGCTCAACAGGACCTCACACTGAAGCTTTCTTT. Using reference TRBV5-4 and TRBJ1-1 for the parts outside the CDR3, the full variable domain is ETGVTQSPTHLIKTRGQQVTLRCSSQSGHNTVSWYQQALGQGPQFIFQYYREEENGRGNFPPRFSGLQFPNYSSELNVNALELDDSALYLCASSSTGPHTEAFFGQGTRLTVV.

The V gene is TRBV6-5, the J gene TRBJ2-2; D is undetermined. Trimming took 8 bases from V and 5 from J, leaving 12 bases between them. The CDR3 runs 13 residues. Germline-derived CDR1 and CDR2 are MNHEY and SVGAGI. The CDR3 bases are TGTGCCAGCCTCGAAATCGGGACCGGGGAGCTGTTTTTT. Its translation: CASLEIGTGELFF.

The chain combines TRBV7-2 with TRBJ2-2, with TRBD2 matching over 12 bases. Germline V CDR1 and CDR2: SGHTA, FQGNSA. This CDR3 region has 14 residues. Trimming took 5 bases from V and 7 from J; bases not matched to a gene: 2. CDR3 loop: CASSRTSGVGELFF. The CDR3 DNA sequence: TGTGCCAGCAGCCGGACTAGCGGGGTCGGGGAGCTGTTTTTT.

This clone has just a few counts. This chain's CDR3 is CASSRASGGFPYEQYF. Here the CDR3 DNA reads TGTGCCAGCAGCCGCGCCAGCGGGGGATTCCCCTACGAGCAGTACTTC. This rearrangement joins TRBV7-9 to TRBJ2-7; 8 positions match TRBD2. Germline V gene lookup returns CDR1 SEHNR and CDR2 FQNEAQ (reference sequence). The CDR3 sequence is 16 residues long. J gave up 2 bases and V 5 bases, and 11 bases lay outside the gene matches. Based on the CDR3 plus reference TRBV7-9 and TRBJ2-7, the full variable domain is DTGVSQNPRHKITKRGQNVTFRCDPISEHNRLYWYRQTLGQGPEFLTYFQNEAQLEKSRLLSDRFSAERPKGSFSTLEIQRTEQGDSAMYLCASSRASGGFPYEQYFGPGTRLTVT.

The CDR3 protein is CATSNGGTGQETQYF. CDR3 DNA sequence: TGTGCCACCAGTAACGGCGGGACAGGACAAGAGACCCAGTACTTC. V usage is TRBV24-1 and J usage is TRBJ2-5; 8 nucleotides align to TRBD1. V was clipped by 6 bases and J by 2 bases; unmatched bases: 7. Looked up from germline, CDR1 is KGHDR and CDR2 is SFDVKD. The CDR3 is 15 amino acids.

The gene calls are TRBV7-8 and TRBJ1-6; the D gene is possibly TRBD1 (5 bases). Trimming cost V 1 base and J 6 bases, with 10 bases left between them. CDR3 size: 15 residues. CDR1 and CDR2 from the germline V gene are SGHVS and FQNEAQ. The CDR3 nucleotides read TGTGCCAGCAGCTTAGTCCGCAGGGCTAATTCACCCCTCCACTTT. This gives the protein CASSLVRRANSPLHF.

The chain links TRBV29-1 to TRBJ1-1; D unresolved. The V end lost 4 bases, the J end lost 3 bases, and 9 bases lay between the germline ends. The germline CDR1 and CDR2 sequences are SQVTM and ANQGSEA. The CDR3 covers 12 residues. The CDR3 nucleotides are TGCAGCGTTGCGAGGGATTACACTGAAGCTTTCTTT. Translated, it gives CSVARDYTEAFF. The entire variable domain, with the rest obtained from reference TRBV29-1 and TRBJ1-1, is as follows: SAVISQKPSRDICQRGTSLTIQCQVDSQVTMMFWYRQQPGQSLTLIATANQGSEATYESGFVIDKFPISRPNLTFSTLTVSNMSPEDSSIYLCSVARDYTEAFFGQGTRLTVV.